This TCR beta chain emerged from a study of blood T cell repertoires in COVID-19. Study overall: Specimens from acute and convalescent COVID-19 originated in the United States, Italy and Spain.

Germline CDR1 is SGHTA and CDR2 is FQGTGA. The junction had 6 bases not matched to a gene; V was cut back by 3 bases and J by 8 bases. The CDR3 is made up of 14 amino acids. Produced via immunoSEQ multiplex PCR; TCRdb's table is partial and in-frame only. The data contain about 490,000 clones, 80% to 90% of them singletons. The gene calls are TRBV7-3 and TRBJ1-2, with 10 bases lining up with TRBD1. Sequencing used peripheral blood. The clonotype was recovered from a human donor in a cohort sampled during active COVID-19. The CDR3 loop is CASSLDDRGLGYTF. CDR3 nucleotides: TGTGCCAGCAGCTTGGATGACAGGGGGCTGGGCTACACCTTC.